The T cell receptor (beta chain) described here comes from a study of T cell repertoires in cytomegalovirus infection (dated by TCRdb to the late 2010s). For the study in its entirety: The peptide stimulations were aimed at well-studied HLA-B-restricted epitopes as well as recently identified HLA-C-restricted CMV epitopes, whose presentation resists viral immunomodulation. The HLA type of each donor mattered for the analysis, because public TCR beta signatures pointed to carriage of CMV infection along with the matching HLA type. Study-wide conclusions, independent of this receptor: In the ex vivo response, HLA-C-restricted CMV-specific TCR beta clonotypes were dominant, and in two of eight donors the single most frequent clonotype came from this HLA-C-restricted group. In both this cohort and an independent cohort of some 380 donors, the cumulative frequency of public TCR beta family members distinguished carriers of CMV infection plus the relevant HLA type.

The CDR3 covers 14 residues, taking in both the cysteine and the phenylalanine. CDR3 DNA is the only sequence kept; it has 42 bases, read in frame from the first base. The junction carries 11 bases between V and J, which are trimmed by 1 base and 5 bases respectively. TCRdb names Illumina HiSeq 1500 as the instrument used. TCRdb's own reprocessing of the public reads used fastp at Q25 and MiXCR and kept productive beta chains. Entries that share a CDR3 protein sequence are merged under the most common genes and DNA. The sample data list about a million distinct CDR3 sequences, and roughly 31% of these were observed just once. The leading ten clones occupy around 15% of the sample. A word on this clonotype: The antigen it recognizes is unknown. Nothing much larger sits one base from this clone, and base qualities are not available.

In the paper's terms, the treatment or condition label means: in vitro stimulation with specific CMV peptide epitopes to enrich CMV-specific T cells. The chain uses TRBV12-3 or TRBV12-4 and TRBJ2-5, with no confident D gene call. The source was cultured CD8+ T cells from PBMCs, collected from culture after CMV antigen stimulation. This receptor was taken from a human donor in good health (CMV status not recorded). Some clones in this sample may be carry-over from other donors' samples. The CDR3 reads CASSLGGRTETQYF. The DNA sequence is given as TGTGCCAGCAGTTTAGGCGGTAGGACGGAGACCCAGTACTTC.